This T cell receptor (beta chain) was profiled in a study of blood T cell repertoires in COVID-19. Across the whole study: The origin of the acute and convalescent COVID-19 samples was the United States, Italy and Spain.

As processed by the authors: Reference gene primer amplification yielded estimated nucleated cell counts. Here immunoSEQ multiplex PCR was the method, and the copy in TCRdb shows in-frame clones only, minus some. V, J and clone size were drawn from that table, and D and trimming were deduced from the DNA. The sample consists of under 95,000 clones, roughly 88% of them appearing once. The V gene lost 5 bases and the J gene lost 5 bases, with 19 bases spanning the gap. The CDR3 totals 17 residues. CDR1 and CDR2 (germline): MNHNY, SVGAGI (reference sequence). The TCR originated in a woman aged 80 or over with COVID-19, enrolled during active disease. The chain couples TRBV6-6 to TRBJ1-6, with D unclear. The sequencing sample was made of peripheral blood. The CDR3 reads CASSPQAGWSHNSPLHF. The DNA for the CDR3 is TGTGCCAGCAGTCCCCAAGCGGGTTGGAGCCATAATTCACCCCTCCACTTT.